A single T cell receptor beta chain is shown here with its context. This sample stems from a study of human T cells and chemical hapten exposure. Stated time point: patch test 1, 2 weeks after DPC sensitization. As to treatment: therapeutic diphenylcyclopropenone sensitization with weekly scalp DPC. Those who donated were patients with alopecia, 18 to 70 years of age, and suitable for DPC. In TCRdb, the RACE reads were re-called with MiXCR into one record per CDR3 protein. Here the sample spans 300,000 to 350,000 distinct CDR3 sequences, around 7% being singletons. V was pared by 4 bases and J by 5 bases, with 30 bases between. Germline assignment: CDR1 SGHAT and CDR2 FQDESV (reference sequence). There are 19 residues in the CDR3.

This chain links TRBV11-1 with TRBJ2-7; possible D gene TRBD1, 6 bases. Sequencing was performed on whole blood, taken in connection with sensitization to the hapten diphenylcyclopropenone (DPC). The TCR sequence derives from a young woman with alopecia areata. Some clones in this sample may be carry-over from other donors' samples. CDR3 nucleotide sequence: TGTGCCAGCAGCTCGGGACCCCGAGCCCAGACAGGTCTCGGCCACGAGCAGTACTTC. Its translation: CASSSGPRAQTGLGHEQYF.